The rows below give T cell receptor beta chains drawn from one sample of a study of T-cell reconstitution after alpha-beta-depleted transplantation in children. Each CDR3 protein is one row after TCRdb ran MiXCR on the PCR reads. The table lists 300,000 to 350,000 distinct CDR3 sequences, 23% of them singletons, with approximately 11% in the top ten. The sequences come from PBMCs, mostly from graft donor cells, collected 180 days after TCRalphabeta/CD19-depleted stem cell transplant. These receptors were collected from a male patient between 5 and 17 years old who had a stem cell transplant for acute lymphoblastic leukemia, so the T cells may come from the graft donor. Each CDR3 is given without its conserved first and last residue.

length	V	J	CDR3
13	TRBV7-9	TRBJ1-1	ASSLFRDGGTEAF
13	TRBV4-1	TRBJ1-1	ASSQVRGRGAEAF
12	TRBV6-2/TRBV6-3	TRBJ2-5	ASSYSGAQETQY
12	TRBV5-1	TRBJ2-3	ASSYGFTTDTQY
11	TRBV7-6	TRBJ2-1	ASSGRVAGVQF
13	TRBV12-3/TRBV12-4	TRBJ2-1	ASREAGGGFNEQF
15	TRBV27	TRBJ2-7	ASSLSTQAFGGYEQY
13	TRBV5-1	TRBJ1-1	ASSLEGGIGSEAF
13	TRBV12-3/TRBV12-4	TRBJ2-3	ASRPGGGGTDTQY
14	TRBV4-1	TRBJ1-5	ASSQVASLGIWPQH
12	TRBV7-6	TRBJ2-7	ASSLVLSSYEQY
12	TRBV7-9	TRBJ2-7	ASSFRAVPYEQY
13	TRBV4-2	TRBJ2-1	ASSQDRAGAWEQF